The 19 T cell receptor beta chains below were found in one sample sequenced in a study of neurological immune-mediated disorders. Time point noted: longitudinal time-point 1 (baseline). TCRdb fed the 5' RACE reads into MiXCR, producing one record per CDR3 protein. The table has tens of thousands of distinct CDR3 sequences, about 10% seen once. Sequencing used PBMCs. The source of these receptors is a male donor with HTLV-1-associated myelopathy (HAM/TSP).

This clonotype was detected ten times or more. The chain is built from TRBV5-1 and TRBJ2-7; 8 bases align to TRBD1. Looked up from germline, CDR1 is SGHRS and CDR2 is YFSETQ. The CDR3 sequence is 17 residues long. V was clipped by 4 bases and J by 3 bases; unmatched bases: 15. The CDR3 spells CASSTSPSGTGLYEQYF. CDR3 in DNA: TGCGCCAGCAGCACCTCCCCGTCCGGGACAGGCCTCTACGAGCAGTACTTC.

This clonotype was found many times. This chain connects TRBV15 to TRBJ1-2; 9 bases are shared with TRBD1. This CDR3 region has 12 residues. V shed 6 bases and J 5 bases; nucleotides not matched to a gene: 1. Germline CDR1 is LNHNV and CDR2 is YYDKDF (reference sequence). The CDR3 region is CATRGTGYGYTF. As DNA, the CDR3 is TGTGCCACCAGGGGGACAGGGTATGGCTACACCTTC. Variable domain in full (rest from reference TRBV15 and TRBJ1-2): DAMVIQNPRYQVTQFGKPVTLSCSQTLNHNVMYWYQQKSSQAPKLLFHYYDKDFNNEADTPDNFQSRRPNTSFCFLDIRSPGLGDTAMYLCATRGTGYGYTFGSGTRLTVV.

The chain has TRBV19 and TRBJ2-5; no clear D. CDR3 length: 13 residues. The V gene lost 0 bases and the J gene lost 3 bases, with 5 bases spanning the gap. Per germline, CDR1 LNHDA and CDR2 SQIVND (reference sequence). CDR3 sequence reads: CASSIDSEETQYF. The CDR3 DNA is TGTGCCAGTAGTATAGACTCCGAAGAGACCCAGTACTTC.

Ten or more counts support this clonotype. The chain employs TRBV27 and TRBJ2-3, with 7 bases that match TRBD2. Germline V lookup: CDR1 MNHEY, CDR2 SMNVEV (reference sequence). This CDR3 has 17 amino acids. Trimming at V came to 5 bases and at J to 4 bases, leaving 15 bases not matched to a gene. The CDR3 is CASSLSVGSGVPDTQYF. The CDR3 DNA is TGTGCCAGCAGTCTCTCTGTTGGCAGCGGGGTACCAGATACGCAGTATTTT.

In this sample, this clonotype turned up many times. V usage is TRBV6-2 or TRBV6-3 and J usage is TRBJ2-3, with a tentative D call TRBD2 (7 bases). V lost 3 bases, J lost 2 bases, and 12 bases lay in between. In germline, CDR1 is MNHEY, CDR2 SVGEGT. The CDR3 has 15 residues. The CDR3 sequence: CASSYLGGPTDTQYF. CDR3 DNA sequence: TGTGCCAGCAGTTATCTGGGGGGGCCCACAGATACGCAGTATTTT.

This clonotype was recorded many times. V gene TRBV9 combines with J gene TRBJ2-3; TRBD2 matches at 9 bases. Per the germline V gene, CDR1 is SGDLS and CDR2 is YYNGEE. Trimming took 3 bases from V and 6 from J; bases not matched to a gene: 5. This CDR3 is 14 amino acids long. The CDR3 sequence: CASSASGALDTQYF. The DNA of the CDR3 is TGTGCCAGCAGCGCTAGCGGGGCCCTGGATACGCAGTATTTT.

This clonotype came up many times. This rearrangement joins TRBV9 to TRBJ2-7, with TRBD1 matching over 9 bases. With V trimmed by 0 bases and J by 5 bases, 9 bases remained unmatched. The CDR3 is 16 amino acids. Germline CDR1 and CDR2: SGDLS and YYNGEE. DNA of the CDR3: TGTGCCAGCAGCGTAGGAGTACAGGGGGCGCTGGACGAGCAGTACTTC. This codes for CASSVGVQGALDEQYF.

This clonotype was detected ten times or more. This chain links TRBV29-1 with TRBJ2-1, with 12 bases identical to TRBD2. After removal of 8 bases from V and 0 bases from J, the junction contained 11 bases not matched to a gene. Per germline, CDR1 SQVTM and CDR2 ANQGSEA. This CDR3 has 17 amino acids. CDR3 residues: CSFRGLAGDSSYNEQFF. CDR3 nucleotide sequence: TGCAGCTTTCGGGGACTAGCGGGCGACAGCTCCTACAATGAGCAGTTCTTC.

This clonotype was recorded at least ten times. Relative to the germline gene, one junction end is altered; a read error may explain this. The rearrangement links TRBV12-3 or TRBV12-4 to TRBJ2-1, with 8 nucleotides matching TRBD2. CDR3 length: 16 residues. CDR3: CASSLVSGGVVNEQFF. The DNA of the CDR3 is TGTGCTAGCAGTTTAGTCTCCGGGGGGGTGGTCAATGAGCAGTTCTTC.

This clonotype was detected a few times. The chain uses TRBV7-2 and TRBJ2-2; D might be TRBD1 or TRBD2, each matching 5 bases. The germline CDR1 and CDR2 sequences are SGHTA and FQGNSA. This CDR3 is 19 amino acids long. With 2 bases removed from V and 2 bases from J, the gap between germline ends came to 21 bases. CDR3 nucleotides: TGTGCCAGCAGCTTAAAAGTGGGACCCCCCAGAGCTAACACCGGGGAGCTGTTTTTT. As protein: CASSLKVGPPRANTGELFF.

In this sample, this clonotype turned up once. Being one base from a much bigger clone, this may be a read error. The chain couples TRBV5-1 to TRBJ1-2; TRBD1 aligns across 9 bases. The CDR3 runs to 18 residues. Per germline, CDR1 SGHRS and CDR2 YFSETQ. The trim removed 3 bases at V and 7 bases at J, leaving 19 bases unmatched. The CDR3 DNA reads as TGCGCCAGCAGCTATGCGCAAAGATACGGGACAGGGTTCGGTGGCTACACCTTC. Translated, it gives CASSYAQRYGTGFGGYTF.

This clonotype was recorded many times. This chain uses TRBV19 with TRBJ2-1; TRBD2 agrees at 7 bases. The germline V gene encodes CDR1 LNHDA and CDR2 SQIVND (reference sequence). The ends lost 3 bases at V and 0 bases at J; junction bases unmatched: 5. CDR3 length equals 16 residues. The CDR3 sequence is CASSIRAGSSYNEQFF. Written as DNA, the CDR3 is TGTGCCAGTAGTATTAGAGCGGGGAGCTCCTACAATGAGCAGTTCTTC.

This clonotype was observed a few times. The J gene is TRBJ1-5, the V gene TRBV6-5; 7 bases map to TRBD1. This CDR3 has 16 amino acids. From germline, CDR1 is MNHEY and CDR2 SVGAGI. The V and J ends lost 4 bases and 1 base, in that order; junction bases with no gene match: 7. The CDR3 spells CASSSTGLGSNQPQHF. As DNA, the CDR3 is TGTGCCAGCAGTTCGACAGGGTTGGGGAGCAATCAGCCCCAGCATTTT.

This clonotype was detected ten times or more. The V call is TRBV7-9, the J call TRBJ1-2, with D perhaps matching TRBD1 (5 bases). The CDR3 spans 12 residues. Germline V gene lookup returns CDR1 SEHNR and CDR2 FQNEAQ (reference sequence). Trimming took 4 bases from V and 4 from J, leaving 7 bases between them. CDR3 loop: CASSSTGYGYTF. CDR3 in DNA: TGTGCCAGCAGCTCTACAGGCTATGGCTACACCTTC.

This clonotype was recorded many times. V is TRBV15 and J is TRBJ2-7, with 9 bases aligning to TRBD1. V was pared by 2 bases and J by 3 bases, with 5 bases of the junction left unmatched. CDR1 and CDR2 (germline): LNHNV, YYDKDF (reference sequence). This CDR3 is 15 amino acids long. CDR3 bases: TGTGCCACCAGCAGAACGATGACAGGGGGCTACGAGCAGTACTTC. Amino acids: CATSRTMTGGYEQYF.

This clonotype was observed at least ten times. The chain couples TRBV5-1 to TRBJ2-6; no reliable D call. Between the trimmed V and J ends, which lost 0 bases and 0 bases, there was a span of 13 bases. The CDR3 sequence is 18 residues long. Germline loops: CDR1 SGHRS, CDR2 YFSETQ. CDR3 in DNA: TGCGCCAGCAGCTTGGGTGGCGGACCTCGCTCTGGGGCCAACGTCCTGACTTTC. Translating it yields CASSLGGGPRSGANVLTF.

The table lists this clonotype with many counts. The chain has TRBV20-1 and TRBJ2-7, with D perhaps TRBD1 or TRBD2 (5 bases each). The CDR3 has 13 residues. Germline loops: CDR1 DFQATT, CDR2 SNEGSKA (reference sequence). Trimming removed 3 bases from V and 2 bases from J, with 11 bases in between. Written as DNA, the CDR3 is TGCAGTGCTAGCCGGGACCCTACCTACGAGCAGTACTTC. Translation: CSASRDPTYEQYF.

This clonotype has ten or more counts. The rearrangement links TRBV7-2 to TRBJ2-5; D may match TRBD1 or TRBD2 (6 bases each). Germline values: CDR1 SGHTA, CDR2 FQGNSA. V gave up 3 bases and J gave up 0 bases, with 14 bases separating them. The CDR3 consists of 16 residues. The CDR3 region is CASSLLSGGYQETQYF. CDR3 nucleotide sequence: TGTGCCAGCAGCTTGTTATCCGGGGGCTACCAAGAGACCCAGTACTTC.

In this sample, this clonotype turned up many times. The chain is built from TRBV6-2 or TRBV6-3 and TRBJ2-5; D might be TRBD1 (6 bases). Germline values: CDR1 MNHEY, CDR2 SVGEGT. The CDR3 consists of 13 residues. The V end was cut by 2 bases, the J end by 2 bases, with 6 bases between. CDR3 loop: CASSYGTQETQYF. DNA for the CDR3: TGTGCCAGCAGTTACGGGACACAAGAGACCCAGTACTTC.